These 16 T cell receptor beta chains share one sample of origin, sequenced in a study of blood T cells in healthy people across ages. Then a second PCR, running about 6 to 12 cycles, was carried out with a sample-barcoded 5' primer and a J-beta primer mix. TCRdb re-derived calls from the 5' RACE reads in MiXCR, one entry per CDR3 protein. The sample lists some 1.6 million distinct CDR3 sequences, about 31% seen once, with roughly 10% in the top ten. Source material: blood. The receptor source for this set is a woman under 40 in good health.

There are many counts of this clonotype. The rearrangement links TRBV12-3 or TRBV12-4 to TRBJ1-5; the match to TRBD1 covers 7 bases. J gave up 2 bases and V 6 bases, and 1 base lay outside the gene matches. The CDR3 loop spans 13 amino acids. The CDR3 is CASRGTGNQPQHF. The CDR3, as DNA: TGTGCCAGCAGGGGGACAGGCAATCAGCCCCAGCATTTT.

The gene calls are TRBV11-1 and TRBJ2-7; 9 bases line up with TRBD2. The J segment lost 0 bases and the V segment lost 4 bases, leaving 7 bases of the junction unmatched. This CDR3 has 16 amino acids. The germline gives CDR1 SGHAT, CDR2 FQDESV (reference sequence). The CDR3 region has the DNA TGTGCCAGCAGCTCCAAACTAGCGGGTAGCTCCTACGAGCAGTACTTC. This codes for CASSSKLAGSSYEQYF. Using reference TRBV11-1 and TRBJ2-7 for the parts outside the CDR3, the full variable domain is EAEVAQSPRYKITEKSQAVAFWCDPISGHATLYWYRQILGQGPELLVQFQDESVVDDSQLPKDRFSAERLKGVDSTLKIQPAELGDSAMYLCASSSKLAGSSYEQYFGPGTRLTVT.

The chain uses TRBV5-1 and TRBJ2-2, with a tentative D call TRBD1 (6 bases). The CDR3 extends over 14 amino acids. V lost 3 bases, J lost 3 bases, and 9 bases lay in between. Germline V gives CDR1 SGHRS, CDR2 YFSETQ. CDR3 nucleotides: TGCGCCAGCAGCTCGACAGGAGACACCGGGGAGCTGTTTTTT. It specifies CASSSTGDTGELFF.

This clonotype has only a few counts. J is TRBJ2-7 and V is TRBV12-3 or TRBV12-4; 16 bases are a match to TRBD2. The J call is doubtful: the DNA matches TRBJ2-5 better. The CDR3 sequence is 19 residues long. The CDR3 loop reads CASSSTGTSGGAIRETQYF. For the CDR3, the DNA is TGTGCCAGCAGCTCGACCGGGACTAGCGGGGGGGCCATCCGGGAGACCCAGTACTTC.

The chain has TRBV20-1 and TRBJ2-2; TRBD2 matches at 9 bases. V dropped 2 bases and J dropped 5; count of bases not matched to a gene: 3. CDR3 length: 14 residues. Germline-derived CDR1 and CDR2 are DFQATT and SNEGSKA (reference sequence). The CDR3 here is CSARRSGGTGELFF. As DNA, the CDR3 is TGCAGTGCTAGACGGAGCGGGGGGACCGGGGAGCTGTTTTTT.

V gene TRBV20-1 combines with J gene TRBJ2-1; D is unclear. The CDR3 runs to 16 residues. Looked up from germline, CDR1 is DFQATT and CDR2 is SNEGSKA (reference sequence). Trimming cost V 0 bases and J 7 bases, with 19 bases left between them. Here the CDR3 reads CSARDSESAVVNEQFF. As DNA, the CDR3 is TGCAGTGCTAGAGATTCGGAGTCTGCGGTCGTGAATGAGCAGTTCTTC.

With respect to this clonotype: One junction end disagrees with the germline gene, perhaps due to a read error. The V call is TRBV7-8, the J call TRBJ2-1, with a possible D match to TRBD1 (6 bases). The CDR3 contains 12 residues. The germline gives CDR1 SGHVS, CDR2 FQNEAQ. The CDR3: CASSLSRGERFF. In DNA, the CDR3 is TGTGCCAGCAGCCTATCCAGGGGTGAGCGGTTCTTC.

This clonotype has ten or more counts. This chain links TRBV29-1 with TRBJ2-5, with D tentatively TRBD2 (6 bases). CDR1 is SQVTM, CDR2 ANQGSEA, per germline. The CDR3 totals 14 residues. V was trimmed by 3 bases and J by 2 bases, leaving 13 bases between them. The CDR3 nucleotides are TGCAGCGTTGAGCTGTCAGGAGGGCAAGAGACCCAGTACTTC. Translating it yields CSVELSGGQETQYF.

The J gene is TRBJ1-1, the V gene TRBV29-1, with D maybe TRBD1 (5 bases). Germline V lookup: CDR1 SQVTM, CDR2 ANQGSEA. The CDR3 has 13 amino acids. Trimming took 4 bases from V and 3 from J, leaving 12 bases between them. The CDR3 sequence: CSVGGRSDTEAFF. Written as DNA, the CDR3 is TGCAGCGTTGGGGGGAGGTCGGACACTGAAGCTTTCTTT.

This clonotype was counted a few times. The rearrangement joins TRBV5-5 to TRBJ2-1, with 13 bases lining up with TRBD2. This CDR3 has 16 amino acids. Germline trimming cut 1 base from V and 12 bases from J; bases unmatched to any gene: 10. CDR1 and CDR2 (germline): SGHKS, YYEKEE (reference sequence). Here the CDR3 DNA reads TGTGCCAGCAGCTTGACCGGGACTAGCGGGGAAAAACGGCAGTTCTTC. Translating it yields CASSLTGTSGEKRQFF.

CDR3 loop: CASSQETGTPGQIDTQYF. The CDR3 coding sequence is TGTGCCAGCAGCCAAGAGACCGGGACCCCCGGACAGATAGATACGCAGTATTTT. The V gene is TRBV3-1, the J gene TRBJ2-3, with D perhaps matching TRBD1 (6 bases). Trimming cost V 0 bases and J 5 bases, with 21 bases left between them. The germline V gene encodes CDR1 LGHDT and CDR2 YNNKEL (reference sequence). The length of the CDR3 is 18 residues.

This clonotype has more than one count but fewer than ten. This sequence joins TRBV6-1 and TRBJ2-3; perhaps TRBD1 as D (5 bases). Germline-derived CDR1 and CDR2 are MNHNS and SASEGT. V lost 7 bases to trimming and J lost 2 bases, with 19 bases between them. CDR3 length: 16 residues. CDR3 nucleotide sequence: TGTGCCAGCATAAAGTGGGGCGAAACGAACACAGATACGCAGTATTTT. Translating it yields CASIKWGETNTDTQYF.

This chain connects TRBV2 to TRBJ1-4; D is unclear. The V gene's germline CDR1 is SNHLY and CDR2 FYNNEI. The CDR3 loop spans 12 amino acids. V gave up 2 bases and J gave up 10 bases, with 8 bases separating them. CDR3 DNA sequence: TGTGCCAGCAGTGAATCATCCGTAAAACTGTTTTTT. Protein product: CASSESSVKLFF.

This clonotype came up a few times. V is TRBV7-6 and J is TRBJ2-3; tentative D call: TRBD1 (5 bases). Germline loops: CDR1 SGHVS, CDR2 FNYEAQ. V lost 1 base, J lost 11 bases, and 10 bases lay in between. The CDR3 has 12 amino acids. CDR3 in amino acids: CASSLVGQEQYF. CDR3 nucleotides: TGTGCCAGCAGCTTAGTCGGACAAGAGCAGTATTTT.

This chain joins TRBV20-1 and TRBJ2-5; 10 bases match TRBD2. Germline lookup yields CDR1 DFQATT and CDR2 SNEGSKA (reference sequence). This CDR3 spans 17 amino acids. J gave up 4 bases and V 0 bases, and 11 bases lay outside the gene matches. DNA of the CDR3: TGCAGTGCTAGAGATGCGGTAGCGGGAGGTTTTTTAGAGACCCAGTACTTC. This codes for CSARDAVAGGFLETQYF.

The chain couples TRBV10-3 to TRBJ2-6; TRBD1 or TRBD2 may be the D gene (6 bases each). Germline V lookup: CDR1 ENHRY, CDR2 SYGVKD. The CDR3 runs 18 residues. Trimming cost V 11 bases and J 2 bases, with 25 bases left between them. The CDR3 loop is CAVGRQASPGAGANVLTF. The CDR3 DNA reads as TGTGCCGTCGGGAGACAGGCGTCCCCGGGGGCTGGGGCCAACGTCCTGACTTTC.